What follows are 18 T cell receptor beta chains derived from one specimen sequenced in a study of human T cells and chemical hapten exposure. Indicated time point: patch test 2, 6 weeks after DPC sensitization. This sample's treatment: therapeutic diphenylcyclopropenone sensitization with weekly scalp DPC. One entry per CDR3 protein, called by TCRdb with MiXCR from the RACE reads. The sample carries just over 350,000 distinct CDR3 sequences, roughly 6.3% recorded once. The source material was whole blood, sampled in connection with sensitization to the hapten diphenylcyclopropenone (DPC). Receptors were obtained from a woman younger than 30 with alopecia areata. Some clones in this sample may be carry-over from other donors' samples.

This chain uses TRBV4-3 with TRBJ2-3, with 8 bases that match TRBD2. CDR1 is LGHNA, CDR2 YSLEER, per germline. The trim removed 2 bases at V and 3 bases at J, leaving 13 bases unmatched. The CDR3 is 18 residues long. For the CDR3, the DNA is TGCGCCAGCAGCCAAACAGTTTGGGCGGCGGGGGGAACAGATACGCAGTATTTT. Translation: CASSQTVWAAGGTDTQYF.

This clonotype has ten or more counts. The V gene is TRBV18, the J gene TRBJ1-5, with a weak D call TRBD1 (6 bases). Trimming removed 6 bases from V and 3 bases from J, with 12 bases in between. In germline, CDR1 is KGHSH, CDR2 LQKENI. CDR3 length: 14 residues. CDR3 loop: CASSPGQPNQPQHF. The CDR3 DNA reads as TGTGCCAGCTCTCCAGGACAGCCCAATCAGCCCCAGCATTTT.

V usage is TRBV20-1 and J usage is TRBJ1-4; D remains unclear. Germline V gene sequence: CDR1 DFQATT, CDR2 SNEGSKA (reference sequence). The V end was cut by 5 bases, the J end by 0 bases, with 13 bases between. This CDR3 has 15 amino acids. The CDR3 region is CSAFPGEATNEKLFF. Written as DNA, the CDR3 is TGCAGTGCTTTCCCGGGAGAGGCAACTAATGAAAAACTGTTTTTT.

With respect to this clonotype: This may stem from a read error, because a much larger clone lies one nucleotide away. Since no conserved phenylalanine or tryptophan closes the CDR3, a read error is the likely cause. The V call is TRBV7-9, the J call TRBJ1-1; D not certain. The V and J ends lost 0 bases and 5 bases respectively, with 7 bases between them. In germline, CDR1 is SEHNR, CDR2 FQNEAQ (reference sequence). The CDR3 spans 13 residues. CDR3 residues: CASSLAFRTEAFI. The DNA for the CDR3 is TGTGCCAGCAGCTTAGCATTTAGGACTGAAGCTTTCATT.

At least ten counts were recorded for this clonotype. J is TRBJ2-3 and V is TRBV29-1; D is unclear. The CDR3 totals 11 residues. The V gene's germline CDR1 is SQVTM and CDR2 ANQGSEA. Between the trimmed V and J ends, which lost 7 bases and 6 bases, there was a span of 11 bases. CDR3 bases: TGCAGCGGGGTGTCAGGTGATACGCAGTATTTT. It yields the protein CSGVSGDTQYF.

V gene TRBV12-3 or TRBV12-4 combines with J gene TRBJ2-7; D call uncertain. Trimming removed 3 bases at V and 1 base at J, with 10 bases between. This CDR3 is 14 amino acids long. The CDR3 region is CASSFRTDSYEQYF. DNA of the CDR3: TGTGCCAGCAGTTTTAGGACGGATTCCTACGAGCAGTACTTC.

This clonotype has only a few counts. The chain links TRBV6-2 or TRBV6-3 to TRBJ1-2, with unresolved D. V was shortened by 7 bases and J by 8 bases, with 23 bases between the two germline ends. The CDR3 is 15 amino acids. CDR1 and CDR2 (germline): MNHEY, SVGEGT. In DNA form, the CDR3 reads TGTGCCAGCACGCCGGCGGGGAGAACCTATGGAGGCTACACCTTC. This encodes CASTPAGRTYGGYTF.

The chain uses TRBV27 and TRBJ2-7, with 8 bases lining up with TRBD2. Germline CDR1 and CDR2: MNHEY and SMNVEV (reference sequence). CDR3 size: 14 residues. With 2 bases clipped from V and 6 bases from J, the junction kept 6 bases outside the gene matches. The CDR3 region is CASSLPGGLSEQYF. The CDR3 DNA sequence: TGTGCCAGCAGTTTACCGGGGGGGCTGAGCGAGCAGTACTTC.

Many counts were recorded for this clonotype. The rearrangement uses TRBV7-2 and TRBJ2-7; TRBD1 is a possible D gene (5 bases). V dropped 5 bases and J dropped 1 base, with 18 bases sitting between them. CDR3 size: 16 residues. Looked up from germline, CDR1 is SGHTA and CDR2 is FQGNSA. In DNA, the CDR3 is TGTGCCAGCAGCCTCGGATACAGGCTCCTATCCTACGAGCAGTACTTC. Protein sequence: CASSLGYRLLSYEQYF.

The chain combines TRBV20-1 with TRBJ2-7; TRBD1 agrees at 8 bases. The ends lost 0 bases at V and 3 bases at J; junction bases unmatched: 4. This CDR3 is 14 amino acids long. Germline V lookup: CDR1 DFQATT, CDR2 SNEGSKA (reference sequence). The chain's CDR3 is CSARDPGQGYEQYF. The CDR3 bases are TGCAGTGCTAGAGATCCAGGACAGGGCTACGAGCAGTACTTC.

This clonotype has just a few counts. V gene TRBV7-9 combines with J gene TRBJ1-6; D possibly corresponds to TRBD1 (5 bases). The germline V and J ends were trimmed by 5 bases and 13 bases, with 15 bases remaining between them. The CDR3 runs 13 residues. CDR1 is SEHNR and CDR2 is FQNEAQ in the germline V gene (reference sequence). The CDR3 coding sequence is TGTGCCAGCAGCCGAACAGGCCCAAATCCCCTCCACTTT. Its translation is CASSRTGPNPLHF.

In its sample, this clonotype was seen a few times. A read error may produce the germline difference seen at one junction end. The chain recombines TRBV12-3 or TRBV12-4 with TRBJ2-2, with D perhaps TRBD1 or TRBD2 (5 bases each). The CDR3 covers 14 residues. The CDR3 DNA reads as TGTGCCAGCAGTCGGGGCACGAAAACCGGGGAGCTGTTTTTT. It codes for CASSRGTKTGELFF.

This clonotype was seen only a few times. J is TRBJ2-1 and V is TRBV12-3 or TRBV12-4; 12 bases align to TRBD2. After removal of 6 bases from V and 14 bases from J, the junction contained 11 bases not matched to a gene. The length of the CDR3 is 14 residues. The CDR3 region has the DNA TGTGCCAGCAGCACTAGCGGGGGGCCAAGGAGGGAGTTCTTC. This sequence encodes CASSTSGGPRREFF.

This clonotype was picked up many times. The chain combines TRBV6-5 with TRBJ1-5, with a tentative D call TRBD1 (6 bases). The CDR3 length is 17 residues. V lost 6 bases and J lost 6, with 24 bases in between. CDR1 and CDR2 (germline): MNHEY, SVGAGI. The CDR3 nucleotides read TGTGCCAGCAGATCCTCGATGTCCACAGGGTTCGGTCAGCCCCAGCATTTT. It yields the protein CASRSSMSTGFGQPQHF.

This clonotype was detected only a few times. The V gene is TRBV6-6, the J gene TRBJ2-7; TRBD1 aligns across 11 bases. This CDR3 has 14 residues. The germline gives CDR1 MNHNY, CDR2 SVGAGI (reference sequence). V trimming: 6 bases; J trimming: 7 bases; junction bases outside the gene matches: 8. The CDR3 nucleotides read TGTGCCAGCAGCAACCGGGACAGGGGGAGGGAGCAGTACTTC. Translating it yields CASSNRDRGREQYF.

J is TRBJ2-5 and V is TRBV2; 7 bases are shared with TRBD2. This CDR3 is built from 15 residues. Trimming took 6 bases from V and 4 from J; bases not matched to a gene: 11. CDR1 and CDR2 from the germline V gene are SNHLY and FYNNEI. The CDR3 is CASRSGGGTGETQYF. Here the CDR3 DNA reads TGTGCCAGCAGGAGCGGCGGGGGAACCGGAGAGACCCAGTACTTC. The full variable domain, its missing parts supplied by reference TRBV2 and TRBJ2-5, is EPEVTQTPSHQVTQMGQEVILRCVPISNHLYFYWYRQILGQKVEFLVSFYNNEISEKSEIFDDQFSVERPDGSNFTLKIRSTKLEDSAMYFCASRSGGGTGETQYFGPGTRLLVL.

CDR3 DNA sequence: TGTGCCACCGGGGGCCCCACTACGATCACAGATACGCAGTATTTT. Translated, it gives CATGGPTTITDTQYF. The chain has TRBV6-5 and TRBJ2-3; D is possibly TRBD1 or TRBD2 (6 bases each). Germline V gene data show CDR1 as MNHEY and CDR2 as SVGAGI. Trimming cost V 10 bases and J 2 bases, with 19 bases left between them. The CDR3 length is 15 residues.

This clonotype has only a few counts. The chain combines TRBV5-1 with TRBJ2-7; 7 nucleotides agree with TRBD2. The CDR3 sequence is 14 residues long. CDR1 SGHRS and CDR2 YFSETQ come from the germline V gene. After removal of 4 bases from V and 5 bases from J, the junction contained 9 bases not matched to a gene. The CDR3 region has the DNA TGCGCCAGCAGCCCCAGGACTAGTCTCGACGAGCAGTACTTC. The encoded protein is CASSPRTSLDEQYF.